This T cell receptor (beta chain) is drawn from a study of blood T cells in healthy people across ages. The study, taken as a whole, reports: TCR beta diversity, measured per million T cells, fell in a roughly linear way with age. It was found that TCR beta diversity correlated strongly with the percentage of naive T cells. Diversity figures based on one million T cells were deemed too low.

Note on this clonotype: Antigen unknown.

A second roughly 6 to 11 cycle PCR used barcoded and J-beta primers. A template-switch adaptor with 12 random nucleotides tagged each cDNA molecule. TCRdb passed the 5' RACE reads through MiXCR, listing each CDR3 protein once. The table records about 970,000 distinct CDR3 sequences, roughly 51% of them present only once. Germline CDR1 and CDR2: MNHEY and SVGEGT. The CDR3 spans 16 residues. The J segment lost 7 bases and the V segment lost 5 bases, leaving 7 bases of the junction unmatched. The chain carries TRBV6-2 or TRBV6-3 and TRBJ1-6, with TRBD1 matching over 11 bases. The sequenced sample was blood. The TCR originated in a woman aged 60 to 75 in good health. In DNA, the CDR3 is TGTGCCAGCAGTCCAGGACAGGGGGCCTTGAATTCACCCCTCCACTTT. Amino acids: CASSPGQGALNSPLHF.